These T cell receptor beta chains were read from a single sample in a study of blood T cell repertoires in COVID-19. Method: immunoSEQ multiplex PCR; TCRdb's copy keeps in-frame clones and lacks some. The table lists 95,000 to 150,000 clones, roughly 80% of them singletons. Sequenced: peripheral blood. The receptors originated from a human donor in a cohort sampled during active COVID-19. The CDR3 runs from the conserved cysteine through the conserved F or W. D genes are given only for firm matches. For some rows the clone size is stated as once, few or many, or as a class when expanded; others skip it.

TRBD1	-	TRBV28	TRBJ1-1	CASSPGTDWNTEAFF	TGTGCCAGCAGTCCTGGGACAGACTGGAACACTGAAGCTTTCTTT
TRBD1	-	TRBV9	TRBJ1-1	CASSPRTGGDTEAFF	TGTGCCAGCAGCCCTCGGACAGGAGGGGACACTGAAGCTTTCTTT
-	-	TRBV19	TRBJ1-2	CASSIVSGQGYTF	TGTGCCAGTAGTATTGTGTCAGGGCAAGGCTACACCTTC
TRBD1	-	TRBV19	TRBJ1-1	CASSWTGTGGLGAFF	TGTGCCAGTAGTTGGACCGGGACAGGGGGCCTTGGAGCTTTCTTT
TRBD1	-	TRBV4-1	TRBJ1-1	CASRQTGGFEAFF	TGCGCCAGCAGGCAGACAGGGGGGTTTGAAGCTTTCTTT
TRBD1	-	TRBV18	TRBJ1-5	CASSPGTGQPQHF	TGTGCCAGCTCTCCGGGGACAGGCCAGCCCCAGCATTTT
-	-	TRBV28	TRBJ1-2	CASSPVSRLYGYTF	TGTGCCAGCAGTCCGGTCTCCAGACTTTATGGCTACACCTTC
TRBD2	-	TRBV9	TRBJ2-1	CASSAGLAGGNEQFF	TGTGCCAGCAGCGCGGGACTAGCGGGGGGCAATGAGCAGTTCTTC
TRBD1	-	TRBV10-3	TRBJ2-5	CAISELGTGKETQYF	TGTGCCATCAGTGAGCTTGGGACAGGGAAAGAGACCCAGTACTTC
TRBD1	-	TRBV28	TRBJ2-1	CASSSRGPMRYNEQFF	TGTGCCAGCAGTTCGAGGGGGCCCATGAGGTACAATGAGCAGTTCTTC
TRBD1	few	TRBV4-3	TRBJ1-6	CASSQDLTGVDSPLHF	TGCGCCAGCAGCCAAGATTTGACAGGGGTGGATTCACCCCTCCACTTT
TRBD2	-	TRBV7-2	TRBJ2-7	CASSPGLASSYEQYF	TGTGCCAGCAGTCCAGGACTAGCGTCGTCCTACGAGCAGTACTTC
TRBD1	-	TRBV3-1/TRBV3-2	TRBJ1-1	CASSQTGAGTEAFF	TGTGCCAGCAGCCAGACAGGGGCAGGGACTGAAGCTTTCTTT
TRBD2	-	TRBV24-1	TRBJ2-1	CATSDSPIAGVTDEQFF	TGTGCCACCAGTGATTCCCCGATAGCGGGAGTTACGGATGAGCAGTTCTTC
-	-	TRBV6-6	TRBJ2-7	CASSYSNERSSYEQYF	TGTGCCAGCAGTTACTCGAATGAGCGGAGCTCCTACGAGCAGTACTTC
-	-	TRBV28	TRBJ1-2	CASSFKWEGGYTF	TGTGCCAGCAGTTTTAAGTGGGAGGGCGGCTACACCTTC
-	-	TRBV19	TRBJ1-1	CASSHRENTEAFF	TGTGCCAGTAGTCACAGGGAGAACACTGAAGCTTTCTTT
-	medium-sized	TRBV2	TRBJ2-5	CASSSPQEAETQYF	TGTGCCAGCAGTAGTCCTCAGGAAGCCGAGACCCAGTACTTC
TRBD2	-	TRBV30	TRBJ2-4	CARSGGMAKNIQYF	TGTGCCCGGTCCGGGGGGATGGCCAAAAACATTCAGTACTTC
TRBD1	-	TRBV7-8	TRBJ1-4	CASSTGGTLSEKLFF	TGTGCCAGCAGCACAGGGGGCACCTTGAGTGAAAAACTGTTTTTT
-	-	TRBV2	TRBJ2-5	CASSEWRVTETQYF	TGTGCCAGCAGTGAATGGAGGGTTACGGAGACCCAGTACTTC
-	once	TRBV4-2	TRBJ2-7	CASSQDTGSYEQYF	TGTGCCAGCAGCCAAGATACAGGGAGCTACGAGCAGTACTTC
-	few	TRBV7-3	TRBJ2-1	CASSLTAGNEQFF	TGTGCCAGCAGCTTAACGGCTGGCAATGAGCAGTTCTTC
-	-	TRBV2	TRBJ1-3	CASRGGNTARSTIYF	TGTGCCAGCAGGGGGGGGAACACGGCCAGAAGCACCATATATTTT
TRBD1	many	TRBV5-6	TRBJ2-2	CASSLWDRGNWGELFF	TGTGCCAGCAGCTTATGGGACAGGGGAAATTGGGGGGAGCTGTTTTTT
TRBD1	-	TRBV10-3	TRBJ2-3	CAIGTGKSTQYF	TGTGCCATCGGGACAGGGAAGTCGACGCAGTATTTT
TRBD2	-	TRBV28	TRBJ2-5	CASSSRGWKRGAKPGETQYF	TGTGCCAGCAGTTCAAGGGGCTGGAAGCGGGGGGCGAAACCGGGAGAGACCCAGTACTTC
TRBD1	-	TRBV7-9	TRBJ2-1	CASSQEHGTGMYNEQFF	TGTGCCAGCAGTCAAGAACACGGGACAGGGATGTACAATGAGCAGTTCTTC
TRBD1	-	TRBV4-1	TRBJ1-1	CASSQRPGTGEFTEAFF	TGCGCCAGCAGCCAACGTCCCGGGACAGGGGAATTCACTGAAGCTTTCTTT
TRBD1	-	TRBV30	TRBJ1-4	CAWSVRDRGEKLFF	TGTGCCTGGAGTGTACGGGACAGGGGAGAAAAACTGTTTTTT
-	-	TRBV19	TRBJ1-5	CASSIDRGQPQHF	TGTGCCAGTAGTATAGACAGGGGCCAGCCCCAGCATTTT
-	many	TRBV4-1	TRBJ2-7	CASSQEPETGYEQYF	TGCGCCAGCAGCCAAGAACCCGAGACAGGATACGAGCAGTACTTC
-	-	TRBV30	TRBJ2-1	CAWSVPGIDNEQFF	TGTGCCTGGAGTGTACCAGGGATTGATAATGAGCAGTTCTTC
TRBD1	once	TRBV14	TRBJ2-3	CASSQQQGIGADTQYF	TGTGCCAGCAGCCAACAACAGGGGATTGGAGCAGATACGCAGTATTTT
-	once	TRBV27	TRBJ2-6	CASSLNAGGGANVLTF	TGTGCCAGCAGTTTAAACGCAGGAGGCGGGGCCAACGTCCTGACTTTC
-	-	TRBV19	TRBJ1-1	CASKMQGRTEAFF	TGTGCCAGTAAGATGCAGGGGAGAACTGAAGCTTTCTTT
-	few	TRBV5-4	TRBJ1-1	CASSSRTAGRTEAFF	TGTGCCAGCAGCTCGAGGACTGCGGGTAGGACTGAAGCTTTCTTT
-	-	TRBV14	TRBJ2-1	CASSQKLLQFF	TGTGCCAGCAGCCAAAAACTTCTCCAGTTCTTC
-	-	TRBV12-3/TRBV12-4	TRBJ2-6	CASILTTVDVLTF	TGTGCCAGCATCTTAACCACTGTCGACGTCCTGACTTTC
-	-	TRBV5-1	TRBJ2-3	CASWSPAVSDTQYF	TGCGCCAGCTGGAGCCCAGCGGTATCAGATACGCAGTATTTT
-	-	TRBV15	TRBJ2-1	CATSVRGAYNEQFF	TGTGCCACCAGTGTTAGGGGTGCCTACAATGAGCAGTTCTTC
-	-	TRBV18	TRBJ2-2	CASSRSGNTGELFF	TGTGCCAGCTCCCGTAGCGGGAACACCGGGGAGCTGTTTTTT